This T cell receptor (beta chain) originates from a study of blood T cell repertoires in COVID-19. Study background: There were acute and convalescent COVID-19 samples, and they came from the United States, Italy and Spain. Sample material is recorded as cDNA or gDNA derived from T cells, B-cell-depleted T cells, or PBMCs.

There are 18 residues in the CDR3. V was cut by 5 bases and J by 0 bases, with 20 bases left in between. The germline CDR1 and CDR2 sequences are MNHEY and SMNVEV (reference sequence). Libraries were prepared by immunoSEQ multiplex PCR; TCRdb keeps only in-frame clonotypes and omits some of them. The table has under 85,000 clones, around 79% seen once; the top ten hold around 10%. The gene calls are TRBV27 and TRBJ2-1; D remains unclear. Sequencing input: peripheral blood. The receptor was isolated from a man in his fifties or sixties with acute or convalescent COVID-19. Here the CDR3 reads CASSTTHRQASSYNEQFF. CDR3 coding DNA: TGTGCCAGCAGTACCACTCATAGGCAGGCCAGCTCCTACAATGAGCAGTTCTTC.